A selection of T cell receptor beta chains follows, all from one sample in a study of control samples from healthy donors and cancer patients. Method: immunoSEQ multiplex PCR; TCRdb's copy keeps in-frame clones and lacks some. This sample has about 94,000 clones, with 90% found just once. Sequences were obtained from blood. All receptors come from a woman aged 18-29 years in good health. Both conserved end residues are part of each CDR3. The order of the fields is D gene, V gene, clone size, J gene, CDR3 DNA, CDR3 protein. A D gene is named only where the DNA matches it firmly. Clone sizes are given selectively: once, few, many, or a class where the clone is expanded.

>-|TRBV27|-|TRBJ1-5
TGTGCCAGCAGTAAGGGCTATAGCAATCAGCCCCAGCATTTT
CASSKGYSNQPQHF
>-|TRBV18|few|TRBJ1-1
TGTGCCAGCTCACCAGGCCAGGGGTCGGGCACTGAAGCTTTCTTT
CASSPGQGSGTEAFF
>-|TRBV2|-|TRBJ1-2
TGTGCCAGCAGTGAAGTTCGTCAGGGGCTCTATGGTGGCTACACCTTC
CASSEVRQGLYGGYTF
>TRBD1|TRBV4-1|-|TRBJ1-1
TGCGCCAGCAGCAAGGGGGCCGCCACTGAAGCTTTCTTT
CASSKGAATEAFF
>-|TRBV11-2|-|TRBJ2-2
TGTGCCAGCAGCATAACATCACAGGAAACCGGGGAGCTGTTTTTT
CASSITSQETGELFF
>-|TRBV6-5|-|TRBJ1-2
TGTGCCAGCAGTTACTCGATGCAGGGGAATGGCTACACCTTC
CASSYSMQGNGYTF
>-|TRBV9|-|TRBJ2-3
TGTGCCAGCAGCCCTTCTGGCTCATCACCCACAGATACGCAGTATTTT
CASSPSGSSPTDTQYF
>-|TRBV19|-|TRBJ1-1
TGTGCCAGTAGGATAACAGCCTACAGGTACACTGAAGCTTTCTTT
CASRITAYRYTEAFF
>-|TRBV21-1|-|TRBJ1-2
TGTGCCAGCAGCAAAAGGCTGGGGCAGGGCGATGGCTACACCTTC
CASSKRLGQGDGYTF
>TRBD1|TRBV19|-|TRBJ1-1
TGTGCCAGTAGTAGCTTATGGGACAGGGCGAACACTGAAGCTTTCTTT
CASSSLWDRANTEAFF
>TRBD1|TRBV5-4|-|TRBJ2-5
TGTGCCAGCAGGGACAGGGGACGCCAAGAGACCCAGTACTTC
CASRDRGRQETQYF
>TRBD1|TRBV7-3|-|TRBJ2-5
TGTGCCAGCAGCTTATCGTATGGGACAGGAACGGGTCAAGAGACCCAGTACTTC
CASSLSYGTGTGQETQYF
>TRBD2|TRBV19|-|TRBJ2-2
TGTGCCAGTAGCCCAATAGCGGGGGCCCGCACCGGGGAGCTGTTTTTT
CASSPIAGARTGELFF
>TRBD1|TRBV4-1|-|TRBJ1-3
TGCGCCAGCAGCCAAGGGACAGGGACTGGAAACACCATATATTTT
CASSQGTGTGNTIYF
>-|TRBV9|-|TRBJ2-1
TGTGCCAGCAGCGTAGGTGCGGGGGCGTACAATGAGCAGTTCTTC
CASSVGAGAYNEQFF
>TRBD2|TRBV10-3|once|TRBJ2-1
TGTGCCATCAGTGAGTGGGGACTAGCGGAGACCAATGAGCAGTTCTTC
CAISEWGLAETNEQFF
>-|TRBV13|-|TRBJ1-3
TGTGCCAGCAGCTTAGACGTCTCTGGAAACACCATATATTTT
CASSLDVSGNTIYF
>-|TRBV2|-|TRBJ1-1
TGTGCCAGCCCCCACATCGACACTGAAGCTTTCTTT
CASPHIDTEAFF
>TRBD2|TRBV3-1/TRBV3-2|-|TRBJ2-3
TGTGCCAGCAGCCCAACTAGCGGGGCGGGGGATACGCAGTATTTT
CASSPTSGAGDTQYF
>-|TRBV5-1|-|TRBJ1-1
TGCGCCAGCCGGTACAGGGCGGATGAAGCTTTCTTT
CASRYRADEAFF
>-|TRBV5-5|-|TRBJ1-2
TGTGCCAGCAGCTTTTTCGGACAGACCCTTCGCATTAACTATGGCTACACCTTC
CASSFFGQTLRINYGYTF